A selection of T cell receptor beta chains follows, all from one sample in a study of T cells in Graves' hyperthyroidism and ophthalmopathy. Using its own MiXCR run on the multiplex PCR reads, TCRdb lists one record per CDR3 protein. This sample has under 350,000 distinct CDR3 sequences, with roughly 15% found just once. What was sequenced was blood. These receptors all stem from a woman aged 40 to 49 with Graves' ophthalmopathy. Both conserved end residues are trimmed from each CDR3.

TRBJ1-3,TRBV6-1,ASSGGGPPRSGNTIY
TRBJ2-5,TRBV7-8,ASSLGEAGDRDQETQY
TRBJ1-5,TRBV18,ASSPGQTQPQH
TRBJ1-6,TRBV2,ASNSRIQGSSPLH
TRBJ1-1,TRBV5-5,ASRGGGGGDTEAF
TRBJ1-6,TRBV5-1,ASSLVFGTGVDSPLH
TRBJ1-6,TRBV5-5,ASSEFNSPLH
TRBJ1-2,TRBV2,ASTEWGFGGGGYT
TRBJ2-3,TRBV20-1,SASSRADTQY
TRBJ1-1,TRBV19,ASSIDFRRENTEAF
TRBJ2-2,TRBV20-1,SARSAGAYTGELF
TRBJ2-3,TRBV5-1,ASRERHFSTDTQY
TRBJ2-4,TRBV6-1,ASSERGQTLAKNIQY
TRBJ2-1,TRBV2,ASAKGRVDNEQF
TRBJ1-2,TRBV20-1,SAYPGTGSFGYT
TRBJ2-1,TRBV4-1,ASSQQPAPSSYNEQF
TRBJ2-1,TRBV4-1,ASSPASGGSSYNEQF
TRBJ2-3,TRBV27,ASSLAGGTDTRY
TRBJ2-4,TRBV28,ASSRENIQY
TRBJ2-7,TRBV27,ASKLNRFTYEQY
TRBJ2-1,TRBV6-2/TRBV6-3,ASRGLGLVRNEQF
TRBJ2-7,TRBV9,ASSVEREGVYEQY
TRBJ1-5,TRBV7-7,ASSFVRQGSGIRFQPQH
TRBJ2-5,TRBV12-5,ASGLFLSGRALGGTQY
TRBJ2-7,TRBV6-5,ASSYRVQSYEQY
TRBJ2-7,TRBV20-1,SARGQGTYEQY
TRBJ1-2,TRBV7-6,ASSPTYGTNYGYT
TRBJ2-6,TRBV6-5,ASSHNRPSGANVLT
TRBJ2-7,TRBV11-2,ASSLGTTGTGFYEQY
TRBJ1-2,TRBV13,ASSQEGQVYGYT
TRBJ1-6,TRBV11-2,ASSRRTGGASPLH
TRBJ2-5,TRBV19,ASSVQGLQETQY
TRBJ2-1,TRBV11-2,ASSLVLGLAPNNEQF
TRBJ1-1,TRBV14,ASSQEGAGAVTDTEAF
TRBJ1-2,TRBV2,ASRGQEREYGYT
TRBJ1-6,TRBV27,ASSLYRGRDSPLH
TRBJ2-2,TRBV24-1,ATSDFTGELF
TRBJ2-7,TRBV28,ASSPWGQVGEQY
TRBJ1-5,TRBV10-2,ASRPGGRRMGNQPQH
TRBJ2-5,TRBV5-5,ASSLGGEETQY
TRBJ1-3,TRBV6-1,ASSTGTMGNTIY
TRBJ2-1,TRBV7-2,ASSPPSGVYNEQF
TRBJ1-1,TRBV29-1,SARRASNTEAF